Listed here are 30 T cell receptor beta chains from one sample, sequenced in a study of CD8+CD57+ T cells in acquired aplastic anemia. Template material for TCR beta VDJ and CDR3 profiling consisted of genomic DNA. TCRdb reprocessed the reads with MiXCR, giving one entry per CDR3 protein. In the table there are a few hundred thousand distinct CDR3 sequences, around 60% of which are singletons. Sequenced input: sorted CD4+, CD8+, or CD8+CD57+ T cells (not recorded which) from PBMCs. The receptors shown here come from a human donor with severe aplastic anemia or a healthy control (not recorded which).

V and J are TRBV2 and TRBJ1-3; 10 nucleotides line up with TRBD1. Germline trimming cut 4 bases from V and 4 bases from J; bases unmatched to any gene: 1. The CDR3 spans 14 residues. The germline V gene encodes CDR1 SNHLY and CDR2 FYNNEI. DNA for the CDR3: TGTGCCAGCAGTGGGACAGGGGGAGGAAACACCATATATTTT. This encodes CASSGTGGGNTIYF.

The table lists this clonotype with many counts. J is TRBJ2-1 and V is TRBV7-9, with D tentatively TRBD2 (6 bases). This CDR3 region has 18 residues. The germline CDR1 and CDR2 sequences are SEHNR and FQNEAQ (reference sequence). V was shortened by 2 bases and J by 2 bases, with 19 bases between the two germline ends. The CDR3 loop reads CASSLTPRLVDPYNEQFF. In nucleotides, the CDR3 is TGTGCCAGCAGCTTAACCCCCCGACTAGTTGACCCCTACAATGAGCAGTTCTTC.

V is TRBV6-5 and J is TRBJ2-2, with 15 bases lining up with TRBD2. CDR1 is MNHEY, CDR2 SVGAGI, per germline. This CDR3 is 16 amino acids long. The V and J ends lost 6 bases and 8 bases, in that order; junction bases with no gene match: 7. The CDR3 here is CASSQGLAGGPGELFF. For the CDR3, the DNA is TGTGCCAGCAGCCAAGGACTAGCGGGGGGGCCAGGGGAGCTGTTTTTT.

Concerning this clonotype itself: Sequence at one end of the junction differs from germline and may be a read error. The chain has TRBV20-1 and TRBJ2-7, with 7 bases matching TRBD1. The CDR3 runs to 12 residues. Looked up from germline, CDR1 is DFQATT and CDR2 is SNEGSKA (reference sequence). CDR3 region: CSARDSSYKQYF. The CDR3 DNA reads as TGCAGTGCCAGGGACAGCTCCTACAAGCAGTACTTC.

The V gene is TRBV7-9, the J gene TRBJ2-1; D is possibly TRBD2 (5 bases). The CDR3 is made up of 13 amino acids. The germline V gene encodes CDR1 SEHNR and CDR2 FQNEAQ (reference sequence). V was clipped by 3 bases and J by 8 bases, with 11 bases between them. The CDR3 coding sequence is TGTGCCAGCAGCTTGTCCGGGCGGGATGAGCAGTTCTTC. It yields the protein CASSLSGRDEQFF.

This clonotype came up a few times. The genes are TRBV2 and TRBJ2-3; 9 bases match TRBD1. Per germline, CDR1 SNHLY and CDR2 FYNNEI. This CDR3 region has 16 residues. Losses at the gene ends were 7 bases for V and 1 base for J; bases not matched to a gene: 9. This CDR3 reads CASKKDRGGGTDTQYF. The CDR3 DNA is TGTGCCAGCAAGAAGGACAGGGGAGGGGGCACAGATACGCAGTATTTT.

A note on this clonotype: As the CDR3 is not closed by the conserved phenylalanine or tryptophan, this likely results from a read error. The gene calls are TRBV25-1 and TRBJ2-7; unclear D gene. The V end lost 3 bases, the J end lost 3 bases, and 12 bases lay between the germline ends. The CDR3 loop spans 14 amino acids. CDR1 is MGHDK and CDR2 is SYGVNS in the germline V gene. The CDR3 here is CASSDRVLSYEQYL. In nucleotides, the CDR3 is TGTGCCAGCAGTGACCGCGTTCTTAGCTACGAGCAGTACCTC.

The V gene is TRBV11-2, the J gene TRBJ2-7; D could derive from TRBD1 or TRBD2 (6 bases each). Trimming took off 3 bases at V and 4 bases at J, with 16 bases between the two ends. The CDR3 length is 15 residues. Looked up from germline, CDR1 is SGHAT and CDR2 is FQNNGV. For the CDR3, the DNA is TGTGCCAGCAGCTTGGAAGGGGGACTGACGTACGAGCAGTACTTC. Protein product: CASSLEGGLTYEQYF.

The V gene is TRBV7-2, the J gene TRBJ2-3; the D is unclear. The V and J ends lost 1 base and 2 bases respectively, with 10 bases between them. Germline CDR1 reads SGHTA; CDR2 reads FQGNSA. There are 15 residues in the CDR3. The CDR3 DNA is TGTGCCAGCAGCTTAGTTCTGAGAAACACAGATACGCAGTATTTT. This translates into CASSLVLRNTDTQYF.

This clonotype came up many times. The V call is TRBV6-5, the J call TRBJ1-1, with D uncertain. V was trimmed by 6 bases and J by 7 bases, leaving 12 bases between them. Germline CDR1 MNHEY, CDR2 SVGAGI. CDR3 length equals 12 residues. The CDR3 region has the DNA TGTGCCAGCAGAACTACGCGCAGTGAAGCTTTCTTT. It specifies CASRTTRSEAFF.

The CDR3 sequence: CASSLVGGSTEAFF. CDR3 DNA sequence: TGTGCCAGCAGCTTAGTGGGAGGGTCGACTGAAGCTTTCTTT. V usage is TRBV7-2 and J usage is TRBJ1-1; D ambiguous. V lost 1 base and J lost 5, with 11 bases in between. Germline loops: CDR1 SGHTA, CDR2 FQGNSA. This CDR3 region has 14 residues.

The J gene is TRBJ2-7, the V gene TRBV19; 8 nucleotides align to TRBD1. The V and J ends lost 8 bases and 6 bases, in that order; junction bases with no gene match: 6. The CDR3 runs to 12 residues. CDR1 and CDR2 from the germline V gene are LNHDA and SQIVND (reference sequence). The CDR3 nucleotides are TGTGCCAGTGGCCACACAGGGGGCGAGCAGTACTTC. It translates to CASGHTGGEQYF.

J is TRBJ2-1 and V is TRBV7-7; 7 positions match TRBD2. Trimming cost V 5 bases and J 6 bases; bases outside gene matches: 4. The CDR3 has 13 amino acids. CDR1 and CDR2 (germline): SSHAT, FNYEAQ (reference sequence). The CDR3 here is CASSPGTTNEQFF. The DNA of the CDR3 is TGTGCCAGCAGCCCCGGGACTACCAATGAGCAGTTCTTC.

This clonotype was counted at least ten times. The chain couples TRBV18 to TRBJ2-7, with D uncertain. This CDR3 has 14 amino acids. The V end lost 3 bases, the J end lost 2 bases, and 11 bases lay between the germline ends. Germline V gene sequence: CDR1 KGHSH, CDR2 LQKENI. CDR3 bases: TGTGCCAGCTCACCGGTACAAACAACCTACGAGCAGTACTTC. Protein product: CASSPVQTTYEQYF.

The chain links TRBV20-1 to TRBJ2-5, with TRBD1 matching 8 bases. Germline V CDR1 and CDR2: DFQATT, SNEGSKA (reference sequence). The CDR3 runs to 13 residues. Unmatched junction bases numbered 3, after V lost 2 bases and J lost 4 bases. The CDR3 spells CSARPTGGETQYF. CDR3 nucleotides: TGCAGTGCTAGACCAACAGGGGGAGAGACCCAGTACTTC.

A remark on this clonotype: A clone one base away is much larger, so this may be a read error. The CDR3 coding sequence is TGCACCAGCAGCGTCCCTACAGGGTCGGAGACCCAGTACTTC. This translates into CTSSVPTGSETQYF. V is TRBV5-1 and J is TRBJ2-5; D is possibly TRBD1 (6 bases). Germline assignment: CDR1 SGHRS and CDR2 YFSETQ. This CDR3 has 14 amino acids.

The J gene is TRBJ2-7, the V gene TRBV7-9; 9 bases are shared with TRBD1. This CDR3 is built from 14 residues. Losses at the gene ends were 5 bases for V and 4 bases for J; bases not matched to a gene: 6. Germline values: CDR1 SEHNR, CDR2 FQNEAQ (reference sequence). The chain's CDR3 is CASSGQGTEYEQYF. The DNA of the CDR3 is TGTGCCAGCAGCGGACAGGGGACGGAGTACGAGCAGTACTTC. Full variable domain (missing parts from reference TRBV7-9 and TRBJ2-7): DTGVSQNPRHKITKRGQNVTFRCDPISEHNRLYWYRQTLGQGPEFLTYFQNEAQLEKSRLLSDRFSAERPKGSFSTLEIQRTEQGDSAMYLCASSGQGTEYEQYFGPGTRLTVT.

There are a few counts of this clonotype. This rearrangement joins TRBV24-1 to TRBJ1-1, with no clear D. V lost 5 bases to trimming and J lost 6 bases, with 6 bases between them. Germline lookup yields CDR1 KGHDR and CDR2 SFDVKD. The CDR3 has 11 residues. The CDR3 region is CATSVGAEAFF. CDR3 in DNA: TGTGCCACCAGTGTTGGAGCTGAAGCTTTCTTT.

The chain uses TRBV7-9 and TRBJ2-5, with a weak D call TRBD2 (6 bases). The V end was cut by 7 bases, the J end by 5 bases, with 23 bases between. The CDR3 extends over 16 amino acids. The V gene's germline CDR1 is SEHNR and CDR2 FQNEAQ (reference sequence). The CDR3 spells CASIKRAPGVGETQYF. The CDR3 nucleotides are TGTGCCAGCATCAAGAGGGCACCGGGGGTCGGGGAGACCCAGTACTTC.

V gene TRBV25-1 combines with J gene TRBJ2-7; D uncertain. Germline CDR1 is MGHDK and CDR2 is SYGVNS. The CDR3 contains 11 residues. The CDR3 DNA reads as TGTGCTAGTCAGGCCGATGGCGAGCAGTACTTC. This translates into CASQADGEQYF.

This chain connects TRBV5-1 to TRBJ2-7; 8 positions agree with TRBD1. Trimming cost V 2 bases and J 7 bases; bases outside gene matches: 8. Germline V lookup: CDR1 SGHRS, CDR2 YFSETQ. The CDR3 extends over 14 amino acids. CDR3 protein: CASSFQGASGEQYF. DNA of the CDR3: TGCGCCAGCAGCTTCCAGGGGGCTTCGGGTGAGCAGTACTTC.

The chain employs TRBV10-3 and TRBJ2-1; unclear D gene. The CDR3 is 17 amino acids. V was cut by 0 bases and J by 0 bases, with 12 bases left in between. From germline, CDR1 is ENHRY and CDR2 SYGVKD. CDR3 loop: CAISESRQFSSYNEQFF. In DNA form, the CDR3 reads TGTGCCATCAGTGAGTCGAGGCAATTTAGCTCCTACAATGAGCAGTTCTTC.

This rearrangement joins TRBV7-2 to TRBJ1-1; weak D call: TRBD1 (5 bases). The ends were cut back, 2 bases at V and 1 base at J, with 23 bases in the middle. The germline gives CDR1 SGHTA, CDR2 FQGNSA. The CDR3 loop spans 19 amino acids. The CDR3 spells CASSLIAGSNLKANTEAFF. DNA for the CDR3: TGTGCCAGCAGCTTAATAGCAGGGTCCAACCTAAAAGCGAACACTGAAGCTTTCTTT.

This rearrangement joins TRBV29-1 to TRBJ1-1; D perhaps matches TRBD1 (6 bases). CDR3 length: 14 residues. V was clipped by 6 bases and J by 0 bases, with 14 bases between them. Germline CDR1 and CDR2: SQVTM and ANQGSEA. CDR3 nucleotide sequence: TGCAGCGTGCCGACAGGACAATTGAACACTGAAGCTTTCTTT. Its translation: CSVPTGQLNTEAFF.

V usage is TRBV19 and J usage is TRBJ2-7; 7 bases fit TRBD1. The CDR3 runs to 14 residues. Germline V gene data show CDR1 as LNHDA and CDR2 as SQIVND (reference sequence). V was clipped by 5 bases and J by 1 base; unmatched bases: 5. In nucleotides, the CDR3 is TGTGCCAGTAGTGGCCGGGGACAGTCCTACGAGCAGTACTTC. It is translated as CASSGRGQSYEQYF.

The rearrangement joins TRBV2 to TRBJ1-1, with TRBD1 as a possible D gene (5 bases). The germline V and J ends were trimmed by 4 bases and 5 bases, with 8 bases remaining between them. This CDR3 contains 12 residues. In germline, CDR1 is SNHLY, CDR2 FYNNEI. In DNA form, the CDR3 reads TGTGCCAGCAGTGGGGGGGGGACTGAAGCTTTCTTT. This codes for CASSGGGTEAFF.

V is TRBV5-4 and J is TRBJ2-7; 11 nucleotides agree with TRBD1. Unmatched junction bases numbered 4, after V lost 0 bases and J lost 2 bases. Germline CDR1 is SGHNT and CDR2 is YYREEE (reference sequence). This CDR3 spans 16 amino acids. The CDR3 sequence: CASSLAGGQGAYEQYF. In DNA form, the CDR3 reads TGTGCCAGCAGCTTGGCCGGGGGACAGGGGGCCTACGAGCAGTACTTC.

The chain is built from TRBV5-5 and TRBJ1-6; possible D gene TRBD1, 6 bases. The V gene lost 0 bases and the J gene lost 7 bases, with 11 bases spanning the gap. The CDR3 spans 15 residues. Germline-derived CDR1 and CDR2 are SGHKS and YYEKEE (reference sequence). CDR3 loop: CASSLGGGNNSPLHF. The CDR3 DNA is TGTGCCAGCAGCTTGGGTGGGGGCAACAATTCACCCCTCCACTTT.

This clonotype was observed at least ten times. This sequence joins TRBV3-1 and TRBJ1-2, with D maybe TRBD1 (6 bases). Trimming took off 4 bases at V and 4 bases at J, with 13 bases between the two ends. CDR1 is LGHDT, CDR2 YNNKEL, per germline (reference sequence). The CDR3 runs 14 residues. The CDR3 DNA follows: TGTGCCAGCAGCCCCCGGACAGCTCCCTATGGCTACACCTTC. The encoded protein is CASSPRTAPYGYTF.

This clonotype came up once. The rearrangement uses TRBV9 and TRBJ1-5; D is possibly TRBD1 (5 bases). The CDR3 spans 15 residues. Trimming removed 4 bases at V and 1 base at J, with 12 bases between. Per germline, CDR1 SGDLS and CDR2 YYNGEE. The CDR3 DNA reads TGTGCCAGCAGCCCAGGGTGGAGAAGCAATCAGCCCCAGCATTTT. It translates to CASSPGWRSNQPQHF.